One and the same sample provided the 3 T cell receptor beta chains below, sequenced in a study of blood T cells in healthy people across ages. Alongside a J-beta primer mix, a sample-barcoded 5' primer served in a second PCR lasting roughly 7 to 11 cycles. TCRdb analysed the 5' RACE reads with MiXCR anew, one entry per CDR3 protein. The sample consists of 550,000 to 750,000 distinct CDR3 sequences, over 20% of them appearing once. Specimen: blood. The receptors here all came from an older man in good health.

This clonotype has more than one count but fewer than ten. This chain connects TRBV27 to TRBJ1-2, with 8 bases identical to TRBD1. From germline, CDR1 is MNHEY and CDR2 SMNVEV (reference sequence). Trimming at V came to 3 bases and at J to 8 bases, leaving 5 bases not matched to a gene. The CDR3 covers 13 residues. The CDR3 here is CASSFRTGTGYTF. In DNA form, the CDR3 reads TGTGCCAGCAGTTTCAGGACAGGGACAGGCTACACCTTC.

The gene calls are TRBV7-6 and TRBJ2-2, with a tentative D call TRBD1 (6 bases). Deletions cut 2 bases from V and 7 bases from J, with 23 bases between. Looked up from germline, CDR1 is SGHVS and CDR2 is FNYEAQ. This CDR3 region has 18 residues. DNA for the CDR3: TGTGCCAGCAGCTTACAAGCCCCGGGACAAATCTTTTTCGGGGAGCTGTTTTTT. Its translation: CASSLQAPGQIFFGELFF.

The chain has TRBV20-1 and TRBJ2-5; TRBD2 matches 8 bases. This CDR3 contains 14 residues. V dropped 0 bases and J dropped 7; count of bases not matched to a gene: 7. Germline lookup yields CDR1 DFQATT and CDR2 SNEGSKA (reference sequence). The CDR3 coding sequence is TGCAGTGCTAGAGATCCGGGGGGGAGTGGGACCCAGTACTTC. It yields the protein CSARDPGGSGTQYF.